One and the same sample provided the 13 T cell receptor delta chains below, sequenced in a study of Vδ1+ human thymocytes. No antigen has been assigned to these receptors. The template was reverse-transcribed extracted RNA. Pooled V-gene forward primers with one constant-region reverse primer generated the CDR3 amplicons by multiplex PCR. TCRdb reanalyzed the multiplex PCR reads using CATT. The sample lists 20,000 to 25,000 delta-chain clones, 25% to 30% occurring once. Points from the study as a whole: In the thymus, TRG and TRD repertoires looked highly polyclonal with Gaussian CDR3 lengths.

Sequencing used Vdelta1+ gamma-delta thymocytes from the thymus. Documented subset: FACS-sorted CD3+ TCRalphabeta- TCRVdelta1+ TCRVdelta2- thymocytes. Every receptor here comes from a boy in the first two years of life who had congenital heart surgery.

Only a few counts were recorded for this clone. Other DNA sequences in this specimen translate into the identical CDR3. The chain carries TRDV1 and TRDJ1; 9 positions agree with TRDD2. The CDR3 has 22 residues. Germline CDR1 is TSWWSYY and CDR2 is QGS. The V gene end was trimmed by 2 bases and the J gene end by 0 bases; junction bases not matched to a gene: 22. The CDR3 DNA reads TGTGCTCTTGGGGAAGGATTAAAGAACCCTTCCTACCCCAAGGGCTACACCGATAAACTCATCTTT. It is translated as CALGEGLKNPSYPKGYTDKLIF.

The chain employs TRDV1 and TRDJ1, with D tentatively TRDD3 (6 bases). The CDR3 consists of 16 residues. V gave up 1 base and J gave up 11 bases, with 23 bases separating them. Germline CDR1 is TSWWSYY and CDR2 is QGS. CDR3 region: CALGERRRQPWGRLIF. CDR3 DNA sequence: TGTGCTCTTGGGGAACGGAGAAGGCAACCCTGGGGAAGGCTCATCTTT.

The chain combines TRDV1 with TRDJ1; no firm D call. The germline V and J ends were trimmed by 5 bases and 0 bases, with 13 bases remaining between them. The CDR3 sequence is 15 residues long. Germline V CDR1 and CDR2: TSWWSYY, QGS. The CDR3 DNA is TGTGCTCTTGGGACACCCGGGCCTTACACCGATAAACTCATCTTT. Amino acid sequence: CALGTPGPYTDKLIF.

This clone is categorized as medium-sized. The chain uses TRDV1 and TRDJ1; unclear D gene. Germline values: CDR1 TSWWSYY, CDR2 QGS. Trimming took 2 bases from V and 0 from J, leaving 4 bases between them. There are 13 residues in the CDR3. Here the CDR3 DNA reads TGTGCTCTTGGGGAATTTTACACCGATAAACTCATCTTT. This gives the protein CALGEFYTDKLIF.

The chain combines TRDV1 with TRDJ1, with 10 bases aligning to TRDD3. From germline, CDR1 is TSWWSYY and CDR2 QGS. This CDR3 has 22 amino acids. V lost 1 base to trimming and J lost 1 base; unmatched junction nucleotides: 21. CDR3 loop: CALGEPFLPLVLGDKGTDKLIF. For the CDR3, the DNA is TGTGCTCTTGGGGAACCCTTCCTTCCCTTGGTGCTGGGGGATAAGGGCACCGATAAACTCATCTTT.

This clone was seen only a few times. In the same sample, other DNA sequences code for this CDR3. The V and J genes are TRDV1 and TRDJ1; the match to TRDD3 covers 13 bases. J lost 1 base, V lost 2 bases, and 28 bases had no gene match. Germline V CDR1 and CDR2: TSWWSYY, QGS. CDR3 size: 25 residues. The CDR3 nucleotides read TGTGCTCTTGGGGAATATCTCCGGAATCTCTACTGGGGGATACGCGTTATGAGGGGCACCGATAAACTCATCTTT. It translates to CALGEYLRNLYWGIRVMRGTDKLIF.

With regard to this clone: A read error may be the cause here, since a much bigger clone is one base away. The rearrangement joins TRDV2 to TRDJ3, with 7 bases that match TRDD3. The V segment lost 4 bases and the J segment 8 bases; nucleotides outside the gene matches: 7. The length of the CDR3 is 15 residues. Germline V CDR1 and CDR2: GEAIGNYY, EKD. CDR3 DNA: TGTGCCTGTGATTCTACTGGGGTTAACACCCGACAGATGTTTTTC. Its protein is CACDSTGVNTRQMFF.

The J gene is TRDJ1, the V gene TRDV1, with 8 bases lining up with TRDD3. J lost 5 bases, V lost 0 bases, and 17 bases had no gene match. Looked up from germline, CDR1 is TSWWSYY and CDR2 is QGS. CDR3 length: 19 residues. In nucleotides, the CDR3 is TGTGCTCTTGGGGAACTGGTTCTAGACTGGGGGGTACTTAATGATAAACTCATCTTT. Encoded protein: CALGELVLDWGVLNDKLIF.

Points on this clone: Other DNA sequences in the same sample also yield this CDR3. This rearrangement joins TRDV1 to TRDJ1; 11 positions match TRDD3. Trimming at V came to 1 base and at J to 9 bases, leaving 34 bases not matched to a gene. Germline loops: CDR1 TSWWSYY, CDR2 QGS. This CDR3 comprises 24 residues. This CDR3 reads CALGERPPVSYPRGGGYAGTELIF. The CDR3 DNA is TGTGCTCTTGGGGAACGGCCTCCCGTTTCCTACCCTAGGGGTGGGGGATACGCTGGGACCGAACTCATCTTT.

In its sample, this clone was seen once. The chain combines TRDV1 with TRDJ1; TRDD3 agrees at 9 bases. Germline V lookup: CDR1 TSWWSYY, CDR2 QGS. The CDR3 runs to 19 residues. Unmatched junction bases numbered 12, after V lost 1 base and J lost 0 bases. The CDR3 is CALGEHSFPTGGNTDKLIF. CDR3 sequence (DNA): TGTGCTCTTGGGGAACACTCCTTCCCAACTGGGGGAAACACCGATAAACTCATCTTT.

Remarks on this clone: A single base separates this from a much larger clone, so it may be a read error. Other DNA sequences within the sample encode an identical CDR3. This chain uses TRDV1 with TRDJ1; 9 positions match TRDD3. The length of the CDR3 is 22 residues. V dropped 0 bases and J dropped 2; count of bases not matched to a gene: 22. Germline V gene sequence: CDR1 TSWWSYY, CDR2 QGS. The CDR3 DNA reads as TGTGCTCTTGGGGAACTTAACCGTCAGAAAGTCCCCGGGGATACGAGTACCGATAAACTCATCTTT. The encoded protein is CALGELNRQKVPGDTSTDKLIF.

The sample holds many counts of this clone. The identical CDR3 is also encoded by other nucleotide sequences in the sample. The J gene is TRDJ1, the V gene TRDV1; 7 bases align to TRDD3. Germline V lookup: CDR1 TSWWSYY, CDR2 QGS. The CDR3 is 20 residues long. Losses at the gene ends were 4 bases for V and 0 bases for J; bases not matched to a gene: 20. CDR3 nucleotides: TGTGCTCTTGGGGGACAGGGGATAAAAGGCAGAGGGTCGTACACCGATAAACTCATCTTT. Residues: CALGGQGIKGRGSYTDKLIF.

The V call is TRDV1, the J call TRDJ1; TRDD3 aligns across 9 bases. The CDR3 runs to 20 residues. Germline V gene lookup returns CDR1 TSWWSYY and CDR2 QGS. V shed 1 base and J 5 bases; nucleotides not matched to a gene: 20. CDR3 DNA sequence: TGTGCTCTTGGGGAACAACGGCCTCCACCGTACTGGGGGACCGATGATAAACTCATCTTT. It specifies CALGEQRPPPYWGTDDKLIF.